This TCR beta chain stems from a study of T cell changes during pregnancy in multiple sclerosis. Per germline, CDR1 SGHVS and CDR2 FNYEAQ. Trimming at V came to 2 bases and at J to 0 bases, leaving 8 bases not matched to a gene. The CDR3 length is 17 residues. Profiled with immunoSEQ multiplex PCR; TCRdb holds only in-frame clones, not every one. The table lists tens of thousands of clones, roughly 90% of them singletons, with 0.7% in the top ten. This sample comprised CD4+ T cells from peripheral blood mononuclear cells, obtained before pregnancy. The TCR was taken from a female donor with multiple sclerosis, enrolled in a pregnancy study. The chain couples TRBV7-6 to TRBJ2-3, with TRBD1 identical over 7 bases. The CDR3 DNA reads TGTGCCAGCAGCTTACAGGCAGGGGGTACTAGCACAGATACGCAGTATTTT. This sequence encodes CASSLQAGGTSTDTQYF.